Below are 20 T cell receptor beta chains sequenced from a single sample in a study of immune characterization of retroperitoneal liposarcoma (dated by TCRdb to between 2019 and 2020). The method behind the library was PCR. TCRdb names NextSeq 500 as the instrument used. Starting from the raw public reads, TCRdb applied fastp trimming at Q25, assembled clones with MiXCR and retained in-frame beta chains. Each CDR3 protein gets just one entry, which takes the most common genes and DNA from the rows behind it. The sample yields 6,500 to 8,000 distinct CDR3 sequences; 25% to 35% were counted once. The ten biggest clones cover roughly 40% of the sample. What was sequenced was blood. The receptors derive from a male donor with retroperitoneal liposarcoma.

This clonotype was detected once. A much larger clone is a single base away; this may be a read error. The J gene is TRBJ2-1, the V gene TRBV12-3 or TRBV12-4; 11 bases match TRBD2. CDR3 length: 15 amino acids. The CDR3 sequence: CASSGGTSGYSEQFF. In DNA form, the CDR3 reads TGTGCCAGCAGTGGCGGGACTAGCGGCTACAGTGAGCAGTTCTTC.

This clonotype was seen ten or more times. The chain carries TRBV6-1 and TRBJ2-3; the D is unclear. V lost 5 bases, J lost 4 bases, and 10 bases lay in between. Germline CDR1 and CDR2: MNHNS and SASEGT. This CDR3 contains 13 residues. CDR3 region: CASSLDPPDTQYF. CDR3 bases: TGTGCCAGCAGTTTGGACCCCCCAGATACGCAGTATTTT.

This clonotype was observed at least ten times. The chain uses TRBV6-6 and TRBJ2-1; TRBD1 is a possible D gene (5 bases). The CDR3 is 16 residues long. The V end was cut by 2 bases, the J end by 2 bases, with 13 bases between. Germline values: CDR1 MNHNY, CDR2 SVGAGI (reference sequence). The CDR3: CASSYRQGGAYNEQFF. CDR3 nucleotide sequence: TGTGCCAGCAGTTACCGTCAGGGTGGAGCCTACAATGAGCAGTTCTTC.

The chain employs TRBV7-2 and TRBJ2-1; 12 bases map to TRBD2. The CDR3 sequence is 15 residues long. In germline, CDR1 is SGHTA, CDR2 FQGNSA. Trimming took 7 bases from V and 2 from J; bases not matched to a gene: 3. CDR3 region: CASTRTSGTYNEQFF. CDR3 bases: TGTGCCAGCACCCGGACTAGCGGGACCTACAATGAGCAGTTCTTC.

Sample share makes this clonotype medium-sized (0.01 to 0.1%). This chain's CDR3 is CASSFTSGSSEQYF. The CDR3 nucleotides are TGTGCCAGCAGCTTTACTAGCGGATCGTCTGAGCAGTACTTC. This chain joins TRBV7-2 and TRBJ2-5; TRBD2 matches at 8 bases. Per germline, CDR1 SGHTA and CDR2 FQGNSA. The ends lost 3 bases at V and 11 bases at J; junction bases unmatched: 11. The CDR3 is 14 amino acids.

The V and J genes are TRBV6-1 and TRBJ2-1, with D maybe TRBD2 (5 bases). The J call may be faulty, since TRBJ2-7 better matches the DNA end. The CDR3 extends over 14 amino acids. Germline assignment: CDR1 MNHNS and CDR2 SASEGT. The CDR3 reads CASSEDGGSGEQYF. CDR3 DNA: TGTGCCAGCAGTGAAGATGGAGGTTCGGGCGAGCAGTACTTC.

This clonotype occurred a few times. The gene calls are TRBV11-3 and TRBJ2-5; a weak D match, TRBD2 (6 bases). Germline CDR1 and CDR2: SGHNT and YENEEA. V shed 5 bases and J shed 5 bases, with 15 bases lying between them. This CDR3 has 14 amino acids. The CDR3 nucleotides read TGTGCCAGCAGCCCCCGGACTAAAACGGAGACCCAGTACTTC. Translated: CASSPRTKTETQYF.

The genes are TRBV7-2 and TRBJ2-7; 14 bases are shared with TRBD2. The CDR3 extends over 18 amino acids. Trimming removed 3 bases from V and 3 bases from J; junction bases left unmatched: 10. From germline, CDR1 is SGHTA and CDR2 FQGNSA. CDR3 amino acids: CASSFKVGTSGGGYEQYF. DNA for the CDR3: TGTGCCAGCAGCTTCAAAGTAGGGACTAGCGGGGGTGGCTACGAGCAGTACTTC.

Points on this clonotype: The junction shows a germline mismatch at one end, possibly a read error. For the CDR3, the DNA is TGTGCCAGCAGCCTTGGAACAGGGGGCTTT. Encoded protein: CASSLGTGGF. The chain links TRBV6-5 to TRBJ1-5; 9 positions agree with TRBD1. Germline V gene sequence: CDR1 MNHEY, CDR2 SVGAGI. This CDR3 has 10 residues.

This clonotype was counted ten times or more. The V and J genes are TRBV10-3 and TRBJ1-4; no reliable D call. CDR1 and CDR2 from the germline V gene are ENHRY and SYGVKD. CDR3 length equals 10 residues. V lost 3 bases to trimming and J lost 7 bases, with 0 bases between them. The CDR3 DNA reads as TGTGCCATCAGTGATGAAAAACTGTTTTTT. Amino acids: CAISDEKLFF.

This clonotype was seen just once. The rearrangement joins TRBV9 to TRBJ2-1; D is unclear. There are 13 residues in the CDR3. Trimming shortened V by 5 bases and J by 0 bases, and 6 bases separated the two germline ends. CDR1 is SGDLS and CDR2 is YYNGEE in the germline V gene. The CDR3 sequence is CASSRSSYNEQFF. CDR3 sequence (DNA): TGTGCCAGCAGTCGGAGCTCCTACAATGAGCAGTTCTTC.

A note on this clonotype: The conserved final phenylalanine or tryptophan is absent from the CDR3, which likely points to a read error. It is unclear where the CDR3 begins or ends on the DNA, so no DNA is shown, and the CDR3 is as TCRdb lists it. The chain has TRBV14 and TRBJ2-1; the table calls TRBD1, which could not be checked here. The CDR3 is 17 amino acids long, termini counted. Germline lookup yields CDR1 SGHDN and CDR2 FVKESK. CDR3 in amino acids: CASSPNTGLSSPLHFGN.

This clonotype was picked up one time. The CDR3 loop reads CASSLGSTGELFF. CDR3 nucleotides: TGTGCCAGCAGTTTAGGTAGCACCGGGGAGCTGTTTTTT. The rearrangement links TRBV12-3 or TRBV12-4 to TRBJ2-2; no firm D call. The CDR3 runs to 13 residues. V shed 1 base and J shed 4 bases, with 4 bases lying between them.

This clonotype was seen only a few times. This chain uses TRBV7-6 with TRBJ2-2; D gene unclear. Germline CDR1 and CDR2: SGHVS and FNYEAQ. Trimming took off 2 bases at V and 4 bases at J, with 20 bases between the two ends. This CDR3 is built from 18 residues. CDR3 coding DNA: TGTGCCAGCAGCTTATCCCCGAGCCAGGCCAGGAGCACCGGGGAGCTGTTTTTT. Amino acid sequence: CASSLSPSQARSTGELFF.

This clonotype was found a few times. The chain couples TRBV5-3 to TRBJ2-1; tentatively, D is TRBD2 (6 bases). TRBV5-3 is reported as an ORF; its role is uncertain. Trimming stripped 2 bases from V and 4 bases from J, with 19 bases between. The CDR3 runs to 17 residues. The CDR3 reads CARSFSEGMKDYNEQFF. CDR3 nucleotide sequence: TGTGCCAGAAGCTTTTCGGAGGGGATGAAGGATTACAATGAGCAGTTCTTC.

The CDR3 here is CAWKRIYNSPLHF. CDR3 bases: TGTGCCTGGAAACGGATCTATAATTCACCCCTCCACTTT. The V call is TRBV30, the J call TRBJ1-6, with unresolved D. V lost 4 bases and J lost 3, with 7 bases in between. The CDR3 extends over 13 amino acids. The germline V gene has CDR1 GTSNPN and CDR2 SVGIG (reference sequence).

This clonotype was counted a few times. V gene TRBV4-1 combines with J gene TRBJ2-3, with D unclear. The CDR3 runs 15 residues. V was cut by 0 bases and J by 4 bases, with 11 bases left in between. Germline assignment: CDR1 MGHRA and CDR2 YSYEKL. The CDR3 region is CASSQEITGADTQYF. CDR3 DNA sequence: TGCGCCAGCAGCCAAGAGATCACGGGTGCAGATACGCAGTATTTT.

This sequence joins TRBV4-3 and TRBJ1-1; maybe TRBD1 (5 bases). V lost 0 bases and J lost 1, with 15 bases in between. The germline V gene has CDR1 LGHNA and CDR2 YSLEER. The CDR3 covers 17 residues. The CDR3 region is CASSQDWGFDTNTEAFF. DNA of the CDR3: TGCGCCAGCAGCCAAGATTGGGGCTTTGACACGAACACTGAAGCTTTCTTT.

This clonotype was counted ten times or more. The chain combines TRBV7-2 with TRBJ2-7; 9 nucleotides match TRBD2. With 6 bases clipped from V and 3 bases from J, the junction kept 6 bases outside the gene matches. This CDR3 comprises 14 residues. The germline CDR1 and CDR2 sequences are SGHTA and FQGNSA. In DNA, the CDR3 is TGTGCCAGCAGTTCGAGCGGGAGGAACTACGAGCAGTACTTC. This translates into CASSSSGRNYEQYF.

The chain links TRBV9 to TRBJ2-3; perhaps TRBD2 as D (6 bases). The V end was cut by 3 bases, the J end by 3 bases, with 17 bases between. The CDR3 totals 16 residues. The germline gives CDR1 SGDLS, CDR2 YYNGEE. This CDR3 is CASSAGDLRGTDTQYF. CDR3 coding DNA: TGTGCCAGCAGCGCGGGGGACCTCCGGGGGACAGATACGCAGTATTTT.